This record covers a single T cell receptor (beta chain). As yet, its antigen is unknown. The data originate from a study of cytomegalovirus exposure and HLA in healthy donors. Study-wide context: Membership in the Caucasian-associated ancestry cluster was found for about four fifths of about 430 genotyped donors. Findings of the study overall: As a later analysis showed, a missense DCLRE1C variant was linked to trimming of TCR beta V- and J-genes. When analyzed later, the rates of TCR association showed variation by HLA locus, with DRB1 the most and HLA-C the fewest.

The PCR employed 60 Vbeta primers together with 13 Jbeta primers. The repertoire was sequenced with immunoSEQ multiplex PCR; TCRdb's copy has only in-frame clones and lacks some. The sample records roughly 100,000 clones, around 76% being singletons. CDR1 MNHEY and CDR2 SVGAGI come from the germline V gene. The CDR3 is made up of 16 amino acids. Trimming took 0 bases from V and 8 from J; bases not matched to a gene: 12. The sample consisted of PBMCs. This TCR derives from a woman aged 50 to 65 in good health and CMV-seropositive. This chain connects TRBV6-5 to TRBJ1-2; 7 bases are a match to TRBD1. The DNA for the CDR3 is TGTGCCAGCAGTTACTCCGCTGCGACAGGGTCTCGCGGCTACACCTTC. Residues: CASSYSAATGSRGYTF.